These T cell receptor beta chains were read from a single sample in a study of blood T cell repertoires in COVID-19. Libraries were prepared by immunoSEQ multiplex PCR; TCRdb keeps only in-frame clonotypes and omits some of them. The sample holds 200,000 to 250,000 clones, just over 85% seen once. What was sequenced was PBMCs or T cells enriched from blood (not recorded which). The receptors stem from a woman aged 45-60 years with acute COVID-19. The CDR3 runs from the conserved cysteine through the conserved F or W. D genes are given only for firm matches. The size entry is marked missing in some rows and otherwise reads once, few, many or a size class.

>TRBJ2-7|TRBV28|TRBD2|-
CASRGLAGFIYEQYF
TGTGCCAGCAGGGGGTTAGCGGGGTTCATCTACGAGCAGTACTTC
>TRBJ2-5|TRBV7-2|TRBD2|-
CASSKAGGSGKETQYF
TGTGCCAGCAGCAAGGCCGGGGGTAGCGGGAAGGAGACCCAGTACTTC
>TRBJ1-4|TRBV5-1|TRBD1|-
CASSLEGQINEKLFF
TGCGCCAGCAGCTTGGAGGGACAGATAAATGAAAAACTGTTTTTT
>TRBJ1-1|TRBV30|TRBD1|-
CAYRKGASEAFF
TGTGCCTATAGGAAGGGGGCTAGTGAAGCTTTCTTT
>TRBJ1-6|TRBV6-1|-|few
CASSEARRGIWSPLHF
TGTGCCAGCAGTGAAGCCCGCAGGGGAATCTGGTCACCCCTCCACTTT
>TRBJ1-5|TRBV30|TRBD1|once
CAWSLTGTQPQHF
TGTGCCTGGAGTCTGACAGGGACTCAGCCCCAGCATTTT
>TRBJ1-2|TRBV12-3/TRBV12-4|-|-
CASSLAWGGGTF
-
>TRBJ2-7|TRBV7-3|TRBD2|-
CASSLTSGRVGEQYF
TGTGCCAGCAGCTTGACTAGCGGGAGAGTGGGGGAGCAGTACTTC
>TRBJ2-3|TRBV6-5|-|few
CASSYSRQGTTDTQYF
TGTGCCAGCAGTTACTCGAGGCAGGGCACCACAGATACGCAGTATTTT
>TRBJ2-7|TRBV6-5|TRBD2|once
CASRLGLASGEQYF
TGTGCCAGCAGATTGGGACTAGCGTCGGGCGAGCAGTACTTC
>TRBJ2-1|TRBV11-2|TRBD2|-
CASSLESRLAGLNEQFF
TGTGCCAGCAGCTTAGAATCTAGGCTAGCGGGCCTCAATGAGCAGTTCTTC
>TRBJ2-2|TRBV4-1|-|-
CASSSPTRDTGELFF
TGCGCCAGCAGCTCCCCCACACGGGACACCGGGGAGCTGTTTTTT
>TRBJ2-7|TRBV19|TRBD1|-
CASSVTTGAYEQYF
TGTGCCAGTAGTGTTACGACAGGGGCCTACGAGCAGTACTTC
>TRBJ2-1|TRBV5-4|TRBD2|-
CASSPGLAAYNEQFF
TGTGCCAGCAGCCCCGGACTAGCGGCCTACAATGAGCAGTTCTTC
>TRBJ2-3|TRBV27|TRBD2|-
CASRLAGSTDTQYF
TGTGCCAGCAGACTAGCGGGATCCACAGATACGCAGTATTTT
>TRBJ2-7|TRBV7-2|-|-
CASKSWGDRSEQYF
TGTGCCAGCAAGTCGTGGGGGGACCGGTCCGAGCAGTACTTC
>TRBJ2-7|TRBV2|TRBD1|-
CASSKPGQGYEQYF
TGTGCCAGCAGTAAGCCGGGACAGGGGTACGAGCAGTACTTC
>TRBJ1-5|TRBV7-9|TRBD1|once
CASSPRTGNQPQHF
TGTGCCAGCAGCCCCAGGACAGGGAATCAGCCCCAGCATTTT
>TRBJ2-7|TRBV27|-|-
CASSRGFKGEQYF
TGTGCCAGCAGTAGGGGGTTTAAGGGGGAGCAGTACTTC
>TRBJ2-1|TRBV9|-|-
CASSEGSGGFHEQFF
TGTGCCAGCAGTGAGGGTAGCGGTGGTTTCCATGAGCAGTTCTTC
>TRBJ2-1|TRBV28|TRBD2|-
CASRLSGRGYEQFF
TGTGCCAGCAGACTTAGCGGGAGAGGCTATGAGCAGTTCTTC
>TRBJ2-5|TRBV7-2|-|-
CASSLASTRPYQETQYF
TGTGCCAGCAGCTTAGCGTCGACTCGACCGTACCAAGAGACCCAGTACTTC
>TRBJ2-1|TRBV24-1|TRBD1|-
CATSDLRDRDNEQFF
TGTGCCACCAGTGATCTCCGGGACAGGGATAATGAGCAGTTCTTC
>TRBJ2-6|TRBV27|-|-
CASRQGAGANVLTF
TGTGCCAGCAGACAGGGAGCTGGGGCCAACGTCCTGACTTTC
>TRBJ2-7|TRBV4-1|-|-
CASSQVSGSLLPYEQYF
TGCGCCAGCAGCCAAGTGTCCGGGAGTCTTCTTCCCTACGAGCAGTACTTC
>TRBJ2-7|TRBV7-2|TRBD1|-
CASSSGQGVHEQYF
TGTGCCAGCAGCTCTGGACAGGGGGTCCACGAGCAGTACTTC
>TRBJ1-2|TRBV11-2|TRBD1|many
CASSSISRQGDGYTF
TGTGCCAGCAGCTCCATCTCCCGACAGGGCGATGGCTACACCTTC
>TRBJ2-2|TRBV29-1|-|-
CSVLTGLNTGELFF
TGCAGCGTGCTAACAGGGCTGAACACCGGGGAGCTGTTTTTT
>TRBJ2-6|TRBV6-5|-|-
CAASESGANVLTF
TGTGCGGCCAGCGAATCTGGGGCCAACGTCCTGACTTTC
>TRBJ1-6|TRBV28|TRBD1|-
CASSSGGWDSPLHF
TGTGCCAGCAGCTCAGGGGGCTGGGATTCACCCCTCCACTTT
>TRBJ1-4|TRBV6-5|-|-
CASSYARGGELFF
TGTGCCAGCAGTTACGCCAGGGGTGGGGAACTGTTTTTT
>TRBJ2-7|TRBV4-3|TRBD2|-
CASSPRLGLAGGEQYF
TGCGCCAGCAGCCCCAGGTTGGGACTAGCGGGAGGCGAGCAGTACTTC
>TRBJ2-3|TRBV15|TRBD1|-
CATSRWTGGADTQYF
TGTGCCACCAGCCGATGGACAGGGGGCGCAGATACGCAGTATTTT
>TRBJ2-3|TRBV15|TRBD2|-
CATSRIGFGLAVTDTQYF
TGTGCCACCAGCAGAATTGGGTTCGGACTAGCGGTTACAGATACGCAGTATTTT
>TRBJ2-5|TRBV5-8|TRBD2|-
CASSLSLAGQETQYF
TGTGCCAGCAGCTTGAGCCTAGCGGGACAAGAGACCCAGTACTTC
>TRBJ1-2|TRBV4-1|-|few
CASSQEPVAYYGYTF
TGCGCCAGCAGCCAAGAACCGGTAGCCTACTATGGCTACACCTTC
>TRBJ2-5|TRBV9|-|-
CASSAALGAVFQETQYF
TGTGCCAGCAGCGCAGCCTTGGGGGCGGTGTTCCAAGAGACCCAGTACTTC
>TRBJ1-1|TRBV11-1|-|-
CASSWTDLNTEAFF
TGTGCCAGCAGCTGGACAGACCTGAACACTGAAGCTTTCTTT
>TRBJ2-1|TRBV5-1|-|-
CASNGAYNEQFF
TGCGCCAGCAATGGGGCTTACAATGAGCAGTTCTTC
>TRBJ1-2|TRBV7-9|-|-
CASSLVTSNGYTF
TGTGCCAGCAGCTTAGTTACTTCCAATGGCTACACCTTC
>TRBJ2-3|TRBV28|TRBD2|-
CASSSSGLAVTDTQYF
TGTGCCAGCAGTTCCAGTGGACTAGCGGTCACAGATACGCAGTATTTT
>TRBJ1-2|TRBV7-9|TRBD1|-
CASSSRGADYGYTF
TGTGCCAGCAGCTCCAGGGGGGCGGACTATGGCTACACCTTC
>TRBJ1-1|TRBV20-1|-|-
CSARDRKAFF
TGCAGTGCTAGAGACAGGAAAGCTTTCTTT
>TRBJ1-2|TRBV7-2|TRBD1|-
CASSSTGTGAWTF
TGTGCCAGCAGCTCAACCGGGACAGGGGCGTGGACCTTC
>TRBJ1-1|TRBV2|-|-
CASSDLGTHNTEAFF
TGTGCCAGCAGTGATCTCGGGACACATAACACTGAAGCTTTCTTT
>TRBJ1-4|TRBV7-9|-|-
CASSLDGGLKNEKLFF
TGTGCCAGCAGCTTAGATGGGGGGTTGAAGAATGAAAAACTGTTTTTT
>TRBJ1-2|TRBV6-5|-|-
CASSYEGRGGYTF
TGTGCCAGCAGTTACGAGGGAAGAGGTGGCTACACCTTC
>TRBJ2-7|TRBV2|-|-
CASSEQGISYEQYF
TGTGCCAGCAGTGAACAGGGGATCTCCTACGAGCAGTACTTC
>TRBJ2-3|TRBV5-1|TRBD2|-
CASSPSTSGRGDTQYF
TGCGCCAGCAGCCCCTCGACTAGCGGGAGGGGAGATACGCAGTATTTT
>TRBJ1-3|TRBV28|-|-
CASDPGGGNTIYF
TGTGCCAGCGACCCGGGGGGGGGAAACACCATATATTTT
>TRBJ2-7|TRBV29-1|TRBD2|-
CSVEGIAGAYEQYF
TGCAGCGTTGAAGGGATAGCGGGAGCCTACGAGCAGTACTTC
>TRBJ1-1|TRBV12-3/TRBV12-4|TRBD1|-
CASRLNRGARAFF
TGTGCCAGCAGGCTTAACAGGGGAGCCCGAGCTTTCTTT
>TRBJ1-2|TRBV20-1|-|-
CSAATGYGYTF
TGCAGTGCTGCTACAGGGTACGGCTACACCTTC
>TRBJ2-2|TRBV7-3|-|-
CASSPNEISGELFF
TGTGCCAGCAGCCCGAATGAGATATCCGGGGAGCTGTTTTTT
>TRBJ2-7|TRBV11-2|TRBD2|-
CASSPKREGYEQYF
TGTGCCAGCAGCCCAAAGAGGGAGGGCTACGAGCAGTACTTC
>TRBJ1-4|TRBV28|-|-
CASSFLSGRNEKLFF
TGTGCCAGCAGTTTTCTGTCAGGGAGGAATGAAAAACTGTTTTTT
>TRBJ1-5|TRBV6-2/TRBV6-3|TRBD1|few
CASSWDRNQPQHF
TGTGCCAGCAGCTGGGACAGAAATCAGCCCCAGCATTTT